The 10 T cell receptor beta chains in this list originate from one sample, sequenced in a study of blood T cell repertoires in COVID-19 (TCRdb year 2020). Library generation was performed with the immunoSEQ multiplex PCR assay. TCRdb obtained this table from immuneACCESS and retained in-frame rearrangements with V and J assigned. These tables miss some clones; where compared with another copy, unresolved V genes account for less than half of the shortfall, and the remainder is unexplained. The sample records tens of thousands of clones, approximately 84% of which are singletons. The ten largest make up about 5.7% of the sample. Input material: peripheral blood. The receptors shown here come from a man aged 70-80 years with COVID-19, enrolled during active disease.

The chain employs TRBV2 and TRBJ2-6; 9 nucleotides align to TRBD1. Per the germline V gene, CDR1 is SNHLY and CDR2 is FYNNEI. This CDR3 has 16 amino acids. Trimming at V came to 8 bases and at J to 0 bases, leaving 5 bases not matched to a gene. The CDR3: CASRTGAYSGANVLTF. The CDR3 coding sequence is TGTGCCAGCCGGACAGGGGCCTACTCTGGGGCCAACGTCCTGACTTTC.

The chain couples TRBV12-5 to TRBJ2-1; TRBD1 aligns across 7 bases. The junction had 5 bases not matched to a gene; V was cut back by 1 base and J by 2 bases. The CDR3 spans 16 residues. The germline V gene encodes CDR1 LGHNT and CDR2 FRNRAP. The CDR3 DNA is TGTGCTAGTGGTTTGGACAGACAGGGAACCTACAATGAGCAGTTCTTC. Its protein product is CASGLDRQGTYNEQFF.

This clone was seen more than once but under ten times. V usage is TRBV5-1 and J usage is TRBJ1-6, with a tentative D call TRBD1 (6 bases). Germline loops: CDR1 SGHRS, CDR2 YFSETQ. The CDR3 length is 13 residues. Trimming removed 3 bases from V and 12 bases from J, with 13 bases in between. The CDR3 is CASSSGALQPLHF. The CDR3 nucleotides are TGCGCCAGCAGCTCAGGGGCCCTCCAACCCCTCCACTTT. The full variable domain, completed using reference TRBV5-1 and TRBJ1-6, is KAGVTQTPRYLIKTRGQQVTLSCSPISGHRSVSWYQQTPGQGLQFLFEYFSETQRNKGNFPGRFSGRQFSNSRSEMNVSTLELGDSALYLCASSSGALQPLHFGNGTRLTVT.

The chain has TRBV28 and TRBJ1-2; TRBD1 matches 7 bases. The CDR3 spans 14 residues. Germline V gives CDR1 MDHEN, CDR2 SYDVKM. V shed 6 bases, J shed 5 bases, and the junction held 9 bases outside the gene matches. CDR3 region: CASSTGGQHYGYTF. Here the CDR3 DNA reads TGTGCCAGCAGCACCGGGGGACAGCATTATGGCTACACCTTC.

V usage is TRBV7-9 and J usage is TRBJ1-1; D ambiguous. Trimming stripped 5 bases from V and 7 bases from J, with 5 bases between. The CDR3 totals 10 residues. The germline V gene encodes CDR1 SEHNR and CDR2 FQNEAQ (reference sequence). The CDR3 loop is CASSQIEAFF. The CDR3 DNA follows: TGTGCCAGCAGCCAAATTGAAGCTTTCTTT.

The genes are TRBV11-2 and TRBJ2-1; TRBD2 matches at 14 bases. Looked up from germline, CDR1 is SGHAT and CDR2 is FQNNGV. With 5 bases clipped from V and 9 bases from J, the junction kept 3 bases outside the gene matches. The CDR3 runs to 14 residues. CDR3 sequence reads: CASSPGLAGVEQFF. In DNA, the CDR3 is TGTGCCAGCAGCCCGGGACTAGCGGGAGTTGAGCAGTTCTTC.

The chain couples TRBV7-9 to TRBJ2-7; D is undetermined. V shed 3 bases and J shed 5 bases, with 8 bases lying between them. CDR1 and CDR2 from the germline V gene are SEHNR and FQNEAQ (reference sequence). The CDR3 spans 12 residues. In nucleotides, the CDR3 is TGTGCCAGCAGCTTCCAGGCCCACGAGCAGTACTTC. Encoded protein: CASSFQAHEQYF.

The V gene is TRBV28, the J gene TRBJ1-2, with TRBD1 as a possible D gene (5 bases). The CDR3 has 15 amino acids. Trimming left V 3 bases short and J 3 bases short, with 14 bases between. Germline lookup yields CDR1 MDHEN and CDR2 SYDVKM. CDR3 residues: CASSFVRQGDYGYTF. CDR3 DNA sequence: TGTGCCAGCAGTTTTGTGAGACAAGGGGACTATGGCTACACCTTC.

A few counts support this clone. The CDR3 sequence: CASSQDRTTNYGYTF. For the CDR3, the DNA is TGCGCCAGCAGCCAAGACAGGACAACTAACTATGGCTACACCTTC. V gene TRBV4-1 combines with J gene TRBJ1-2; tentative D call: TRBD1 (5 bases). Deletions cut 0 bases from V and 0 bases from J, with 8 bases between. Germline V gene data show CDR1 as MGHRA and CDR2 as YSYEKL. The CDR3 has 15 residues.

This rearrangement joins TRBV7-9 to TRBJ1-1; 7 bases map to TRBD1. This CDR3 is built from 13 residues. After removal of 8 bases from V and 0 bases from J, the junction contained 3 bases not matched to a gene. Germline values: CDR1 SEHNR, CDR2 FQNEAQ (reference sequence). As DNA, the CDR3 is TGTGCCAGCGGGGGACAGATGAACACTGAAGCTTTCTTT. As protein: CASGGQMNTEAFF.